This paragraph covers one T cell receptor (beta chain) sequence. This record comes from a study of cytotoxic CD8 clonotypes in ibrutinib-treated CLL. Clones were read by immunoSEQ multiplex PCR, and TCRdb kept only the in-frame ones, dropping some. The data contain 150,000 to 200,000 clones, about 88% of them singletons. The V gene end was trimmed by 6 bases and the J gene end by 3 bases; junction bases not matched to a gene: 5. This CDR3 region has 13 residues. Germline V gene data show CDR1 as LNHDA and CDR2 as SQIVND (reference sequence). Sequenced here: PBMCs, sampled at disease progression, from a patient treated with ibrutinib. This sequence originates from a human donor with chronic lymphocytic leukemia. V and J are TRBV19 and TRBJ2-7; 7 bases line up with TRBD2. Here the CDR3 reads CASSKRGDYEQYF. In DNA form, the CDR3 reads TGTGCCAGTAGCAAACGGGGGGACTACGAGCAGTACTTC.